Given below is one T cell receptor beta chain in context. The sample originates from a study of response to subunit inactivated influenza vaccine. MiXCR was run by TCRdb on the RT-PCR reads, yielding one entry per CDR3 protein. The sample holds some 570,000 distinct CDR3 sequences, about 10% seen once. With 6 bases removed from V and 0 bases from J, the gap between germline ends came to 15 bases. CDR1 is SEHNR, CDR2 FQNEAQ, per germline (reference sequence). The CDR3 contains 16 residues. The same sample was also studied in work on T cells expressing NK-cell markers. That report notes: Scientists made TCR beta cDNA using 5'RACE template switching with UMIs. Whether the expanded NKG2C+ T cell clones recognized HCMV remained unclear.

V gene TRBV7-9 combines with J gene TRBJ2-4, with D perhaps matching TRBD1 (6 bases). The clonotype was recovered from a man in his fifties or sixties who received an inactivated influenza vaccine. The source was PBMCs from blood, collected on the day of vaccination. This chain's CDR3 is CASSWGQSIAKNIQYF. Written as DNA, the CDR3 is TGTGCCAGCAGTTGGGGGCAAAGCATAGCCAAAAACATTCAGTACTTC.